This T cell receptor (beta chain) emerged from a study of T cell responses to AZD1222 COVID-19 vaccine. Points from the study as a whole: Unmutated variant regions are reportedly the target of nearly half of TCRs that are spike-specific.

Using immunoSEQ multiplex PCR, the repertoire was profiled, and TCRdb retains in-frame clones only, with some absent. Here the sample spans some 130,000 clones, approximately 90% being singletons. For this clone: Its antigen is unidentified.

Germline V gene lookup returns CDR1 KGHDR and CDR2 SFDVKD. The V and J ends lost 0 bases and 6 bases respectively, with 7 bases between them. The CDR3 loop spans 13 amino acids. V usage is TRBV24-1 and J usage is TRBJ1-2; D perhaps matches TRBD1 (5 bases). The sample was peripheral blood, taken on day 0 of AZD1222 vaccination. This clonotype was sampled from an adult in good health. The CDR3 sequence is CATSDLVQDGYTF. DNA of the CDR3: TGTGCCACCAGTGATTTGGTACAGGATGGCTACACCTTC.